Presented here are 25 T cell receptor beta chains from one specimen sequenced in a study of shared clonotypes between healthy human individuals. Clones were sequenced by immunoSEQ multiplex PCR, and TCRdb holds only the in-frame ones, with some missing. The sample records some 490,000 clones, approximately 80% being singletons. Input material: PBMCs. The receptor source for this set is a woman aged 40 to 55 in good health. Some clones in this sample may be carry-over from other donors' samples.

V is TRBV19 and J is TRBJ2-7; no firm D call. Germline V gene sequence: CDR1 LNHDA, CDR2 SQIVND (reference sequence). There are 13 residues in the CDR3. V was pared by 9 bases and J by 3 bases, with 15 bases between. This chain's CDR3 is CASGSGGNYEQYF. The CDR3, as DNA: TGTGCCAGCGGATCTGGTGGGAACTACGAGCAGTACTTC. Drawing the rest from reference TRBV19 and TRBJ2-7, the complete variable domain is DGGITQSPKYLFRKEGQNVTLSCEQNLNHDAMYWYRQDPGQGLRLIYYSQIVNDFQKGDIAEGYSVSREKKESFPLTVTSAQKNPTAFYLCASGSGGNYEQYFGPGTRLTVT.

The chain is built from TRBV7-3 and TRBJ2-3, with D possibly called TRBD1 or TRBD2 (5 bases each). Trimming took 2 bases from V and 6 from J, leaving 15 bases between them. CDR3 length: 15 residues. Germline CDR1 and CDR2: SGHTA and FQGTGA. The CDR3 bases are TGTGCCAGCAGCTTAGTAGGGACCCCAGGTGATACGCAGTATTTT. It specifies CASSLVGTPGDTQYF.

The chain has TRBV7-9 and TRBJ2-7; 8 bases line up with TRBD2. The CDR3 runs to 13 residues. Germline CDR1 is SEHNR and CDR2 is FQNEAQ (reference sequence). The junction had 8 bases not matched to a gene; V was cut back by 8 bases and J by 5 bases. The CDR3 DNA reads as TGTGCCAGCGCGGGACTAGTTTCTGACGAGCAGTACTTC. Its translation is CASAGLVSDEQYF.

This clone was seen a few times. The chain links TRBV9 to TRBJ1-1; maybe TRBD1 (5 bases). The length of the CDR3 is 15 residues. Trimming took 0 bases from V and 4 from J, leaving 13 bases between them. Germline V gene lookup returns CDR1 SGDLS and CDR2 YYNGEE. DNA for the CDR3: TGTGCCAGCAGCGTAGTCGGGAACCAGGGCACTGAAGCTTTCTTT. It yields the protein CASSVVGNQGTEAFF.

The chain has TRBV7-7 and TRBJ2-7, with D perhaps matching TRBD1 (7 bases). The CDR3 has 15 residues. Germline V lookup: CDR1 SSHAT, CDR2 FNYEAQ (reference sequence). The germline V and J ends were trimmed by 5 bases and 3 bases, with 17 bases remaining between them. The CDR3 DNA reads TGTGCCAGCAGCCCTGGAGGGGGCGGGATCTACGAGCAGTACTTC. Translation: CASSPGGGGIYEQYF.

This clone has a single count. The CDR3: CASSETSGGYNEQFF. DNA for the CDR3: TGTGCCAGCAGCGAAACTAGCGGGGGTTACAATGAGCAGTTCTTC. The chain carries TRBV11-2 and TRBJ2-1; the match to TRBD2 covers 11 bases. CDR3 length: 15 amino acids. Germline lookup yields CDR1 SGHAT and CDR2 FQNNGV. With 5 bases clipped from V and 4 bases from J, the junction kept 4 bases outside the gene matches.

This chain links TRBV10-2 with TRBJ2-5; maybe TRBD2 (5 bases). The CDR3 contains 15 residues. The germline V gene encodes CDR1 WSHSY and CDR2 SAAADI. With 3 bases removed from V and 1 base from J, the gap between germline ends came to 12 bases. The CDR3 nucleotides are TGCGCCAGCAGTGACTGGGAGAAAGGCCAAGAGACCCAGTACTTC. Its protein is CASSDWEKGQETQYF.

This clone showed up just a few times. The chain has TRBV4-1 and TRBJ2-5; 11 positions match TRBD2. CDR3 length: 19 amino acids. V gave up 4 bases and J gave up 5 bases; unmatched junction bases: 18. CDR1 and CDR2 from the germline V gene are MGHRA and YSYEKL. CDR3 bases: TGCGCCAGCAGCCGCTCACCGGGACTAGCGGCTAATCTTCGGGAGACCCAGTACTTC. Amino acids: CASSRSPGLAANLRETQYF.

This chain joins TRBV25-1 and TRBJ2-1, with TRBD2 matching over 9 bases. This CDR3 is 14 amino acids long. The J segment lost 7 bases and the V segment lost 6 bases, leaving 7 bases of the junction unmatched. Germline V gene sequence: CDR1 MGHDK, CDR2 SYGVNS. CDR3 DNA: TGTGCCAGCAGGGGGACTAGCTTCCCAAATGAGCAGTTCTTC. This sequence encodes CASRGTSFPNEQFF.

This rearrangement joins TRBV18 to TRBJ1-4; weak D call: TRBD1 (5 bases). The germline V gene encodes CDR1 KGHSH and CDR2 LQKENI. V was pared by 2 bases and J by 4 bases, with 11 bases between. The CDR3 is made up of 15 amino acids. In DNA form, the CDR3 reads TGTGCCAGCTCACCATCACGGGGGATTAATGAAAAACTGTTTTTT. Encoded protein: CASSPSRGINEKLFF.

CDR3 protein: CASSFRGGWSGELFF. CDR3 DNA sequence: TGTGCCAGCAGCTTCAGGGGAGGGTGGTCCGGGGAGCTGTTTTTT. The J gene is TRBJ2-2, the V gene TRBV5-5; D is possibly TRBD2 (7 bases). Trimming left V 2 bases short and J 6 bases short, with 14 bases between. CDR1 is SGHKS and CDR2 is YYEKEE in the germline V gene (reference sequence). This CDR3 contains 15 residues. The variable domain in full, completed from reference TRBV5-5 and TRBJ2-2, reads DAGVTQSPTHLIKTRGQQVTLRCSPISGHKSVSWYQQVLGQGPQFIFQYYEKEERGRGNFPDRFSARQFPNYSSELNVNALLLGDSALYLCASSFRGGWSGELFFGEGSRLTVL.

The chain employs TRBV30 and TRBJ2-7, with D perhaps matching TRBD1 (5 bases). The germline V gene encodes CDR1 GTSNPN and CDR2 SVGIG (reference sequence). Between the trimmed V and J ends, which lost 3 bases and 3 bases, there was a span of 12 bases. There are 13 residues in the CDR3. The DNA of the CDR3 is TGTGCCTGGAGAAGCAGGGCTCGCTACGAGCAGTACTTC. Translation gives CAWRSRARYEQYF.

This CDR3 reads CASSAPVGGTDTQYF. In DNA form, the CDR3 reads TGTGCCAGCAGCGCGCCCGTGGGTGGCACAGATACGCAGTATTTT. This chain joins TRBV7-6 and TRBJ2-3, with D hard to call. The CDR3 is 15 amino acids. The V end lost 5 bases, the J end lost 1 base, and 13 bases lay between the germline ends. Germline V gene lookup returns CDR1 SGHVS and CDR2 FNYEAQ.

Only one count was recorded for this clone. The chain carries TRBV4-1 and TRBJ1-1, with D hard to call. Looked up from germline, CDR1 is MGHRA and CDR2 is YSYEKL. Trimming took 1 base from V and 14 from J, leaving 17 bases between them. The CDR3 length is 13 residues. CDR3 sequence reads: CASSQAGLPSLFF. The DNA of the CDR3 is TGCGCCAGCAGCCAAGCGGGCCTGCCCAGCCTATTCTTT.

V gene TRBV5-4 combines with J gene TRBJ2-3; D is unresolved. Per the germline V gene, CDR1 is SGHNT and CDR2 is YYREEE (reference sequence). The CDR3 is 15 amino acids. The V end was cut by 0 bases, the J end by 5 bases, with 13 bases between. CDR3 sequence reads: CASSLESHWGDTQYF. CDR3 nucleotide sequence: TGTGCCAGCAGCTTGGAAAGCCATTGGGGAGATACGCAGTATTTT. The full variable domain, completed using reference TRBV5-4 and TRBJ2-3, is ETGVTQSPTHLIKTRGQQVTLRCSSQSGHNTVSWYQQALGQGPQFIFQYYREEENGRGNFPPRFSGLQFPNYSSELNVNALELDDSALYLCASSLESHWGDTQYFGPGTRLTVL.

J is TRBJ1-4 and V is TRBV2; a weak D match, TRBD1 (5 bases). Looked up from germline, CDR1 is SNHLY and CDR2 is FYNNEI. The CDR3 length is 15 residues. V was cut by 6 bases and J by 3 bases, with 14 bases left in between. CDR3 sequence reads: CASRQQRGANEKLFF. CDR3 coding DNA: TGTGCCAGCAGACAACAGCGGGGCGCTAATGAAAAACTGTTTTTT.

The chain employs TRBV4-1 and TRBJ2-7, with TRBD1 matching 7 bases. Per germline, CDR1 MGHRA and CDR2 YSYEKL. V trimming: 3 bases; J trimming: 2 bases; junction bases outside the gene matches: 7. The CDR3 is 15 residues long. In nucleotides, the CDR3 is TGCGCCAGCAGCCAGACCCGGGACAGCACCTACGAGCAGTACTTC. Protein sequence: CASSQTRDSTYEQYF.

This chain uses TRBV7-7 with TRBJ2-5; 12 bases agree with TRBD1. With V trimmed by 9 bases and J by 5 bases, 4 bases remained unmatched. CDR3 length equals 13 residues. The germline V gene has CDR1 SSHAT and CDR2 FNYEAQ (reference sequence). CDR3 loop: CASGTGGMETQYF. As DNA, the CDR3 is TGTGCCAGTGGGACAGGGGGCATGGAGACCCAGTACTTC.

The CDR3 coding sequence is TGTGCCAGCAGCTTCGGTGCGGGTTCCCCCTCCGAGCAGTACTTC. Its translation: CASSFGAGSPSEQYF. The gene calls are TRBV11-1 and TRBJ2-7; tentatively, D is TRBD2 (5 bases). The V gene's germline CDR1 is SGHAT and CDR2 FQDESV (reference sequence). V dropped 3 bases and J dropped 6 bases, with 18 bases sitting between them. There are 15 residues in the CDR3.

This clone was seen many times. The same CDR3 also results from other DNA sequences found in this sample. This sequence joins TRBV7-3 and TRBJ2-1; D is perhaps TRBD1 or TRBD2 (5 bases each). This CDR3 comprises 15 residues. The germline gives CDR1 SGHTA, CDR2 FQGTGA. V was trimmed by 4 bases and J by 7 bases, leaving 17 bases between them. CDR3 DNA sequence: TGTGCCAGCAGCTCGGGGCTAATAGGTACAAATGAGCAGTTCTTC. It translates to CASSSGLIGTNEQFF.

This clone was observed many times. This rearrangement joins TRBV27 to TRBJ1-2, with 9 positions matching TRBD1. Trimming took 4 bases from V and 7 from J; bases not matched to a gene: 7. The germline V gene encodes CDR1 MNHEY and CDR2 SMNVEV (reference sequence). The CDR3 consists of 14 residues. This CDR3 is CASSSWETGGGYTF. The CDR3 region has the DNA TGTGCCAGCAGTTCATGGGAGACAGGGGGTGGCTACACCTTC.

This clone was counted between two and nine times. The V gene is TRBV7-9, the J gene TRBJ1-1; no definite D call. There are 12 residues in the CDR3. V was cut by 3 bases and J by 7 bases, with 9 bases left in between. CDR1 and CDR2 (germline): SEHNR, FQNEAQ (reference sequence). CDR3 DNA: TGTGCCAGCAGCTTTGACTACAGTGAAGCTTTCTTT. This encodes CASSFDYSEAFF.

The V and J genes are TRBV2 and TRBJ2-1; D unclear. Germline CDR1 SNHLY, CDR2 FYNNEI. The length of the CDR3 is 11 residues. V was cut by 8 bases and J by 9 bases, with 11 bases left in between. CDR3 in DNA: TGTGCCAGCGGAGAGTCGGTTGAGCAGTTCTTC. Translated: CASGESVEQFF. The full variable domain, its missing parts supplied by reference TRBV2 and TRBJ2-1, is EPEVTQTPSHQVTQMGQEVILRCVPISNHLYFYWYRQILGQKVEFLVSFYNNEISEKSEIFDDQFSVERPDGSNFTLKIRSTKLEDSAMYFCASGESVEQFFGPGTRLTVL.

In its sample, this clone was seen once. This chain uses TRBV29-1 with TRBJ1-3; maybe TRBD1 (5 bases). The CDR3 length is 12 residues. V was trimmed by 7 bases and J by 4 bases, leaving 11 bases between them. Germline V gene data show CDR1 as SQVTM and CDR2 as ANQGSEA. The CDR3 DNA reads TGCAGCGCCCAGAGGGGCGGAAACACCATATATTTT. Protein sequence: CSAQRGGNTIYF.

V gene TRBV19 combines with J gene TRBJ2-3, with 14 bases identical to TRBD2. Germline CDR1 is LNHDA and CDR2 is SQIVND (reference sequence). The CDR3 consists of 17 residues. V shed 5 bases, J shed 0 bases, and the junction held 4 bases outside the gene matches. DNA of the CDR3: TGTGCCAGTAGTGGGACTAGCGGGAGCTTAAGCACAGATACGCAGTATTTT. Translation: CASSGTSGSLSTDTQYF. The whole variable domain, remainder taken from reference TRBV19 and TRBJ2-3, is DGGITQSPKYLFRKEGQNVTLSCEQNLNHDAMYWYRQDPGQGLRLIYYSQIVNDFQKGDIAEGYSVSREKKESFPLTVTSAQKNPTAFYLCASSGTSGSLSTDTQYFGPGTRLTVL.